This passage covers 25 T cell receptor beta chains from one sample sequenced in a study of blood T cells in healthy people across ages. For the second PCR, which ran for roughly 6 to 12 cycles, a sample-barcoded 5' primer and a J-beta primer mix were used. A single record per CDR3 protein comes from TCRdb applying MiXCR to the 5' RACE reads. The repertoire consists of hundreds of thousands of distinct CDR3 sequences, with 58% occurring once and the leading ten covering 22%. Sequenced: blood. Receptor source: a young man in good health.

The CDR3 coding sequence is TGCAGCGTTGTCGGGGGCTACGAGCAGTACTTC. This gives the protein CSVVGGYEQYF. This chain joins TRBV29-1 and TRBJ2-4; tentative D call: TRBD2 (6 bases). The DNA end is more similar to TRBJ2-7, so the J call may be wrong. Germline lookup yields CDR1 SQVTM and CDR2 ANQGSEA. The CDR3 runs to 11 residues.

The CDR3 nucleotides read TGTGCCAGCAGCCTTACGCCGACCGCTGTGGATGAGCAGTTCTTC. As protein: CASSLTPTAVDEQFF. The rearrangement joins TRBV14 to TRBJ2-1; D is unresolved. The V gene lost 4 bases and the J gene lost 8 bases, with 18 bases spanning the gap. The CDR3 consists of 15 residues. Germline-derived CDR1 and CDR2 are SGHDN and FVKESK.

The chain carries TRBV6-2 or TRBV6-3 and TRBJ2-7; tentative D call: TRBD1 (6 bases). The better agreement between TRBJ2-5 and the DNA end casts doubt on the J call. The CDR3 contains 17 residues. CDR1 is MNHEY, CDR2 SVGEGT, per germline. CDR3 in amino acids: CASSYSTFGQFQETQYF. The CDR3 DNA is TGTGCCAGCAGTTACTCCACCTTTGGACAGTTTCAAGAGACCCAGTACTTC.

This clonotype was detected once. The CDR3 coding sequence is TGTGCCAGCAGCTTGGCAGGGGCCCCTCAGCCCCAGCATTTT. This gives the protein CASSLAGAPQPQHF. This chain uses TRBV5-5 with TRBJ1-5; D may be TRBD1 (6 bases). The V end lost 0 bases, the J end lost 6 bases, and 10 bases lay between the germline ends. CDR1 SGHKS and CDR2 YYEKEE come from the germline V gene (reference sequence). The CDR3 spans 14 residues.

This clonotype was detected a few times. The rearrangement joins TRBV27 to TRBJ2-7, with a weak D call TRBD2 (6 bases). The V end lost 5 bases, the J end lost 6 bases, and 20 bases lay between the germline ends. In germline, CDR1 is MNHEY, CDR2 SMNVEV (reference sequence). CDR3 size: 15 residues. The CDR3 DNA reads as TGTGCCAGCAGTCTGTGGTGGGAAGGGACTCGCGAGCAGTACTTC. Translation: CASSLWWEGTREQYF.

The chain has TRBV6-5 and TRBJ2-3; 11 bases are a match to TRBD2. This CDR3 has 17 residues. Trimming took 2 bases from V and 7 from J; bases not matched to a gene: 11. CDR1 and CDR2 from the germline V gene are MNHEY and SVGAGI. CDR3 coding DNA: TGTGCCAGCAGTTACAAACTAGCGGGAGCAGCCCTCTATACGCAGTATTTT. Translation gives CASSYKLAGAALYTQYF.

CDR3 sequence: CASSPSRRSETQYF. The CDR3 region has the DNA TGTGCCAGCAGTCCTAGCAGGCGGTCAGAGACCCAGTACTTC. The chain joins TRBV3-1 to TRBJ2-5; weak D call: TRBD2 (5 bases). There are 14 residues in the CDR3. The V gene lost 6 bases and the J gene lost 4 bases, with 15 bases spanning the gap. Germline loops: CDR1 LGHDT, CDR2 YNNKEL (reference sequence).

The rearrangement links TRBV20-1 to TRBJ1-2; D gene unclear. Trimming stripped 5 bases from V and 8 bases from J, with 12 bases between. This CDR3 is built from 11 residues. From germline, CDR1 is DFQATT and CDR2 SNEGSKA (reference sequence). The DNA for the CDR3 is TGCAGTGCTTCGGTGGTTCGCGGCTACACCTTC. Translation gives CSASVVRGYTF.

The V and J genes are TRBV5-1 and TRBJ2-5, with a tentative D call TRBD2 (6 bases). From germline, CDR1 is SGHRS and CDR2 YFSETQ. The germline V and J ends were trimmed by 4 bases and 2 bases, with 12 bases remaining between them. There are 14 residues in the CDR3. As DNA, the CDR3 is TGCGCCAGCAGCGGCTGGGACTTTCAAGAGACCCAGTACTTC. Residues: CASSGWDFQETQYF.

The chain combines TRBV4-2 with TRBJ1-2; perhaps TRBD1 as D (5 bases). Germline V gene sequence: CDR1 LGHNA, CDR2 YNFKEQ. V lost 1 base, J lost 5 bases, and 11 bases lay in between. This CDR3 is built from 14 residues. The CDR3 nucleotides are TGTGCCAGCAGCCAAGTCGGGGGGAGGTATGGCTACACCTTC. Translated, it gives CASSQVGGRYGYTF.

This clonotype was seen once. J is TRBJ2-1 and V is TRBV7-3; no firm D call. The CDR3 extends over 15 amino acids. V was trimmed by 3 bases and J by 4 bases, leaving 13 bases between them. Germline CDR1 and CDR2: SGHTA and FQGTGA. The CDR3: CASSFDPFGYNEQFF. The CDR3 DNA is TGTGCCAGCAGCTTTGACCCTTTTGGGTACAATGAGCAGTTCTTC.

The CDR3, as DNA: TGTGCCAGCAGCCAAGTCTCGACGGGGGCCTTATCTGAAGCTTTCTTT. As protein: CASSQVSTGALSEAFF. The chain combines TRBV3-1 with TRBJ1-1, with D tentatively TRBD1 (6 bases). Per the germline V gene, CDR1 is LGHDT and CDR2 is YNNKEL (reference sequence). The CDR3 runs 16 residues. Deletions cut 1 base from V and 6 bases from J, with 18 bases between.

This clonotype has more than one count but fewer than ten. The CDR3 sequence is CASLGEGALGYEQYF. DNA of the CDR3: TGTGCCAGCTTAGGGGAAGGAGCCTTGGGCTACGAGCAGTACTTC. The chain joins TRBV6-2 or TRBV6-3 to TRBJ2-7, with TRBD1 as a possible D gene (5 bases). CDR3 size: 15 residues. CDR1 is MNHEY, CDR2 SVGEGT, per germline. Between the trimmed V and J ends, which lost 8 bases and 3 bases, there was a span of 20 bases.

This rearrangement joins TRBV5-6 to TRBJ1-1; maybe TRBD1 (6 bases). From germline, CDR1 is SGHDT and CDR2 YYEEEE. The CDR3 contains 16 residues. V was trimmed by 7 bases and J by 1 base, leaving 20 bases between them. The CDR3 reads CASFPRTGHTNTEAFF. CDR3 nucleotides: TGTGCCAGCTTTCCCCGCACGGGACACACGAACACTGAAGCTTTCTTT.

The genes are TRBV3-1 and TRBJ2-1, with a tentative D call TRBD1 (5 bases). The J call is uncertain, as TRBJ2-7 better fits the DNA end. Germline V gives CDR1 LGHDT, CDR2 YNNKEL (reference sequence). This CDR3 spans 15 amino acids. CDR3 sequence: CASSQKQAREYEQYF. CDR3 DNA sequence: TGTGCCAGCAGCCAAAAACAGGCCCGAGAGTACGAGCAGTACTTC.

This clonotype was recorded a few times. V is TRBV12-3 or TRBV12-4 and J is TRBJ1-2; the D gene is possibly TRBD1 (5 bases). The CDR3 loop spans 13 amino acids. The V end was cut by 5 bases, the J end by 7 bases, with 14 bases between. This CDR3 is CASSRDRGSGYTF. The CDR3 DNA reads TGTGCCAGCAGTCGGGACCGGGGGAGTGGCTACACCTTC.

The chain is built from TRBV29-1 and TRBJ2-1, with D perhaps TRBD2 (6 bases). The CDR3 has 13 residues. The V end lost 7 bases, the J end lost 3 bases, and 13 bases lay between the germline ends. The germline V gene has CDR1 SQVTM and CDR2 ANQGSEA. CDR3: CSAPGSGYNEQFF. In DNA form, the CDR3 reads TGCAGCGCCCCGGGTAGCGGCTACAATGAGCAGTTCTTC.

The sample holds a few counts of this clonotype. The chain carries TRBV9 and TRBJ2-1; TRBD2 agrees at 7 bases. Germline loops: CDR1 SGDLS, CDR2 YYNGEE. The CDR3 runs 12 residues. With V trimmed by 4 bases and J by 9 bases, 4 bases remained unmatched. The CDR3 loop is CASSSGGGEQFF. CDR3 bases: TGTGCCAGCAGCTCCGGCGGGGGTGAGCAGTTCTTC.

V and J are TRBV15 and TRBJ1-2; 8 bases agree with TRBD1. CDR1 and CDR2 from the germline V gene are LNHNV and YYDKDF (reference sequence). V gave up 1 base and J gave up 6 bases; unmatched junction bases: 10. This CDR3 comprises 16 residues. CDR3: CATSRGGTGQIDGYTF. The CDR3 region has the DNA TGTGCCACCAGCAGAGGAGGGACAGGCCAGATCGATGGCTACACCTTC.

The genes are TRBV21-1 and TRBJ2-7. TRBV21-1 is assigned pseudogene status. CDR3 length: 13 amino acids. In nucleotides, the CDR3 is TGTGCCAGCAGCACACCACAGAGCTACGAGCAGTACTTC. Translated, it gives CASSTPQSYEQYF.

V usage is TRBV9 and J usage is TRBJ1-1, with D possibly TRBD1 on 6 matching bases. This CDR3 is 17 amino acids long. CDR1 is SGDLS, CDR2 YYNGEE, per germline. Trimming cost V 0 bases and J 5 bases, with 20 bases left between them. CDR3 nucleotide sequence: TGTGCCAGCAGCGTAGCTAGTTGGGCAGGGGCTGGAACTGAAGCTTTCTTT. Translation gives CASSVASWAGAGTEAFF.

The CDR3 DNA follows: TGCAGTGCCAACCCTGGGGCAGGGGGGAGCTCCTACGAGCAGTACTTC. It is translated as CSANPGAGGSSYEQYF. This sequence joins TRBV20-1 and TRBJ2-7; the D gene is possibly TRBD1 (7 bases). Germline assignment: CDR1 DFQATT and CDR2 SNEGSKA (reference sequence). The CDR3 is made up of 16 amino acids. V was shortened by 6 bases and J by 0 bases, with 21 bases between the two germline ends.

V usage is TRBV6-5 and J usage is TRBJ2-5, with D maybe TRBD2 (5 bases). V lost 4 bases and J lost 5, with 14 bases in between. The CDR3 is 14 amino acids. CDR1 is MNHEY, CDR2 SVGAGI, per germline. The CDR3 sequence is CASSSRQQRETQYF. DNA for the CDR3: TGTGCCAGCAGTTCCCGTCAACAGCGGGAGACCCAGTACTTC.

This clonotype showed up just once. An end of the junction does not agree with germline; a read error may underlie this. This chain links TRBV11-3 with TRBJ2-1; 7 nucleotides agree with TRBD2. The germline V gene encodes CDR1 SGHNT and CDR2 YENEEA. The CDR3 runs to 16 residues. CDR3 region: CVSSSPRGGGDNEQFF. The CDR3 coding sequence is TGTGTCAGCAGTTCTCCTCGGGGCGGGGGTGACAATGAGCAGTTCTTC.

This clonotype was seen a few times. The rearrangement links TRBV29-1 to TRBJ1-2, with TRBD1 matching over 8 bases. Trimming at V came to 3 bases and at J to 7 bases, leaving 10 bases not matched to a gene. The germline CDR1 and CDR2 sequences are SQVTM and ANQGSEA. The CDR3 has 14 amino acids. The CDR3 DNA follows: TGCAGCGTTGATCCCGGACCAGGGGGCTCTGGCTACACCTTC. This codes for CSVDPGPGGSGYTF.